The 21 T cell receptor beta chains in this list originate from one sample, sequenced in a study of blood T cells in healthy people across ages. A second about 7 to 12 cycle PCR used barcoded and J-beta primers. Each CDR3 protein gets one entry after TCRdb re-called the 5' RACE reads with MiXCR. The sample includes approximately 1.5 million distinct CDR3 sequences, approximately 32% seen only once; the top ten take about 11%. The sample consisted of blood. The receptors shown here come from a woman younger than 45 in good health.

This clonotype was seen more than once but under ten times. J is TRBJ1-1 and V is TRBV9; D is perhaps TRBD1 (6 bases). Germline V gene data show CDR1 as SGDLS and CDR2 as YYNGEE. Trimming removed 2 bases from V and 0 bases from J, with 8 bases in between. There are 14 residues in the CDR3. CDR3 sequence: CASSVGQLNTEAFF. In DNA, the CDR3 is TGTGCCAGCAGCGTCGGACAGTTGAACACTGAAGCTTTCTTT.

In DNA, the CDR3 is TGTGCCAGAAAAAAAGGGTCGGGCCGGGGGACCCAGTACTTC. Translation: CARKKGSGRGTQYF. The chain has TRBV2 and TRBJ2-7, with D perhaps TRBD2 (5 bases). The J call is uncertain, as TRBJ2-5 better fits the DNA end. The length of the CDR3 is 14 residues. The germline V gene has CDR1 SNHLY and CDR2 FYNNEI.

This clonotype was counted a few times. This chain connects TRBV5-1 to TRBJ1-6; unclear D gene. The CDR3 covers 15 residues. Germline lookup yields CDR1 SGHRS and CDR2 YFSETQ. V was trimmed by 2 bases and J by 0 bases, leaving 6 bases between them. CDR3 DNA sequence: TGCGCCAGCAGCTTTCTCCGCTCCTATAATTCACCCCTCCACTTT. Amino acids: CASSFLRSYNSPLHF.

This clonotype came up many times. J is TRBJ2-7 and V is TRBV29-1; 9 bases are shared with TRBD1. There are 16 residues in the CDR3. Trimming at V came to 8 bases and at J to 6 bases, leaving 20 bases not matched to a gene. Germline lookup yields CDR1 SQVTM and CDR2 ANQGSEA. CDR3 amino acids: CSTTNDRGQGSSEQYF. CDR3 DNA: TGCAGCACTACCAACGATAGGGGACAGGGATCATCCGAGCAGTACTTC.

V gene TRBV7-2 combines with J gene TRBJ2-3, with D maybe TRBD2 (6 bases). Trimming cost V 5 bases and J 0 bases, with 21 bases left between them. The CDR3 covers 18 residues. Per germline, CDR1 SGHTA and CDR2 FQGNSA. The CDR3 loop reads CASSLGARGGDSTDTQYF. CDR3 nucleotides: TGTGCCAGCAGCCTTGGGGCCCGTGGCGGGGACAGCACAGATACGCAGTATTTT.

This clonotype was counted between two and nine times. This chain links TRBV4-1 with TRBJ2-1; 7 bases are a match to TRBD1. The V gene end was trimmed by 8 bases and the J gene end by 8 bases; junction bases not matched to a gene: 9. From germline, CDR1 is MGHRA and CDR2 YSYEKL. The CDR3 is made up of 13 amino acids. The CDR3 is CASRARGLDEQFF. In DNA, the CDR3 is TGCGCCAGCCGGGCCAGGGGGTTAGATGAGCAGTTCTTC.

With respect to this clonotype: One end of the junction is discordant with germline, which a read error may explain. V gene TRBV3-1 combines with J gene TRBJ1-1; the D gene is possibly TRBD1 (6 bases). Germline V gives CDR1 LGHDT, CDR2 YNNKEL (reference sequence). The CDR3 sequence is 14 residues long. This CDR3 is CASRQVTGKIQAFF. The CDR3 nucleotides are TGTGCCAGCCGCCAAGTCACAGGGAAGATTCAAGCTTTCTTT.

The rearrangement uses TRBV11-2 and TRBJ2-3, with D tentatively TRBD2 (5 bases). Germline V CDR1 and CDR2: SGHAT, FQNNGV. V dropped 7 bases and J dropped 0 bases, with 14 bases sitting between them. The CDR3 sequence is 15 residues long. CDR3 nucleotides: TGTGCCAGCACCCGAGCGGCGGCTAGCACAGATACGCAGTATTTT. Amino acids: CASTRAAASTDTQYF.

In this sample, this clonotype turned up a few times. The chain has TRBV13 and TRBJ1-2; 8 bases are a match to TRBD1. CDR3 length: 16 amino acids. Germline V CDR1 and CDR2: PRHDT, FYEKMQ (reference sequence). V was clipped by 5 bases and J by 3 bases; unmatched bases: 11. CDR3 in DNA: TGTGCCAGCAGCACCCTTGGGGGGACAGGCGACTATGGCTACACCTTC. Its protein product is CASSTLGGTGDYGYTF.

This clonotype was seen many times. The rearrangement joins TRBV11-2 to TRBJ1-2, with D maybe TRBD1 (5 bases). The ends were cut back, 4 bases at V and 6 bases at J, with 15 bases in the middle. The V gene's germline CDR1 is SGHAT and CDR2 FQNNGV. This CDR3 region has 14 residues. The CDR3, as DNA: TGTGCCAGCAGCTCAACCGGGGCTGGGCATGGCTACACCTTC. Translating gives CASSSTGAGHGYTF.

This chain joins TRBV28 and TRBJ2-7; TRBD2 aligns across 7 bases. Per germline, CDR1 MDHEN and CDR2 SYDVKM. There are 15 residues in the CDR3. With 3 bases clipped from V and 0 bases from J, the junction kept 5 bases outside the gene matches. The CDR3 protein is CASSLRLAYSYEQYF. The CDR3 nucleotides read TGTGCCAGCAGTTTGAGACTAGCCTACTCCTACGAGCAGTACTTC.

A word on this clonotype: A read error may produce the germline difference seen at one junction end. V gene TRBV27 combines with J gene TRBJ1-2; no clear D gene. The CDR3 length is 13 residues. In germline, CDR1 is MNHEY, CDR2 SMNVEV (reference sequence). The chain's CDR3 is CAGSLFPGNGHTF. The CDR3 DNA reads as TGTGCCGGCAGTTTATTCCCGGGGAATGGCCACACCTTC.

A few counts support this clonotype. The CDR3 region has the DNA TGTGCCAGCAGTGAGATGGGCAGTGCGAGTTCCTACACCTTC. Encoded protein: CASSEMGSASSYTF. The genes are TRBV6-1 and TRBJ1-2; D not resolved. CDR3 length equals 14 residues. Germline CDR1 is MNHNS and CDR2 is SASEGT. V was trimmed by 3 bases and J by 10 bases, leaving 18 bases between them.

This clonotype was recorded a few times. The rearrangement uses TRBV28 and TRBJ2-7, with 9 positions matching TRBD1. There are 15 residues in the CDR3. Germline loops: CDR1 MDHEN, CDR2 SYDVKM. Germline trimming cut 6 bases from V and 5 bases from J; bases unmatched to any gene: 11. The CDR3 is CASSYGQGRVDEQYF. CDR3 coding DNA: TGTGCCAGCAGCTATGGACAGGGGCGGGTCGACGAGCAGTACTTC.

The CDR3 DNA reads as TGTGCCAGCCGGGACGTCGGAGCCTACGAGCAGTACTTC. It codes for CASRDVGAYEQYF. The genes are TRBV27 and TRBJ2-4; either TRBD1 or TRBD2 may fit D (5 bases each). Gene TRBJ2-7 matches the end of the DNA better, so the J call may be wrong. The CDR3 contains 13 residues. The germline V gene has CDR1 MNHEY and CDR2 SMNVEV (reference sequence).

At least ten counts were recorded for this clonotype. V and J are TRBV10-3 and TRBJ2-7; D is uncertain. This CDR3 is built from 13 residues. Germline CDR1 ENHRY, CDR2 SYGVKD. V lost 7 bases and J 9 bases, leaving 19 bases between the germline ends. CDR3 amino acids: CAIIEVAVAWQYF. The CDR3 DNA reads TGTGCCATCATCGAGGTGGCAGTAGCTTGGCAGTACTTC.

This clonotype was observed a handful of times. For the CDR3, the DNA is TGTGCCAGCAGCCAGCGCGTGGGGAGTAACAGAAATGAGCAGTTCTTC. Translating gives CASSQRVGSNRNEQFF. The chain combines TRBV4-2 with TRBJ2-1, with D maybe TRBD2 (5 bases). The V gene lost 3 bases and the J gene lost 7 bases, with 19 bases spanning the gap. The CDR3 contains 16 residues. The V gene's germline CDR1 is LGHNA and CDR2 YNFKEQ.

This clonotype was seen a handful of times. V usage is TRBV5-5 and J usage is TRBJ2-2; no firm D call. Germline V CDR1 and CDR2: SGHKS, YYEKEE (reference sequence). V dropped 6 bases and J dropped 0 bases, with 12 bases sitting between them. This CDR3 contains 15 residues. Here the CDR3 reads CASNKPGANTGELFF. CDR3 nucleotide sequence: TGTGCCAGCAACAAACCAGGAGCGAACACCGGGGAGCTGTTTTTT.

In DNA form, the CDR3 reads TGTGCCAGCAGCTATGGGACAGGGTCCGGGGCCAACGTCCTGACTTTC. Protein product: CASSYGTGSGANVLTF. The genes are TRBV28 and TRBJ2-6; the match to TRBD1 covers 9 bases. V was pared by 6 bases and J by 4 bases, with 7 bases of the junction left unmatched. CDR1 MDHEN and CDR2 SYDVKM come from the germline V gene. This CDR3 has 16 residues.

The chain is built from TRBV15 and TRBJ2-2; D might be TRBD2 (5 bases). The germline V gene encodes CDR1 LNHNV and CDR2 YYDKDF (reference sequence). This CDR3 has 15 residues. V lost 0 bases and J lost 2, with 7 bases in between. CDR3 region: CATSRDGGNTGELFF. CDR3 nucleotides: TGTGCCACCAGCAGAGACGGAGGAAACACCGGGGAGCTGTTTTTT.

The sample holds a few counts of this clonotype. V and J are TRBV10-3 and TRBJ2-3, with D possibly TRBD2 on 6 matching bases. This CDR3 region has 18 residues. V lost 6 bases, J lost 4 bases, and 26 bases lay in between. Germline values: CDR1 ENHRY, CDR2 SYGVKD. Here the CDR3 DNA reads TGTGCCATCAGCCTGAGTGCCAAAGCGGGTCTAGTTTCAGATACGCAGTATTTT. Its translation is CAISLSAKAGLVSDTQYF.